This TCR beta chain was observed in a study of T cells expressing NK-cell markers. Study summary: Sequenced donors, eight in total, included seven who were HCMV-seropositive and one who was seronegative. Findings of the study overall: As a fraction of CD8+ T cells, dominant NKG2C+ clonotypes reached about 1.0-7.0% in roughly 6 donors. HCMV specificity of the expanded NKG2C+ T cell clones was not established.

On this clonotype: Its specificity is not known.

Generation of TCR beta cDNA was performed by 5'RACE template switching incorporating UMIs. For each CDR3 protein, TCRdb gives one entry from its re-call of the 5' RACE reads, without DNA. This sample contains hundreds of thousands of distinct CDR3 sequences. The CDR3 covers 12 residues. Germline V gene data show CDR1 as SGHRS and CDR2 as YFSETQ. Sequencing was done on a sample of blood T cells: a sorted CD56 or NKG2C T cell subset, CD4+ or CD8+ T cells, or bulk PBMC T cells (not recorded which). The sequence derives from a man aged 18-30 years in good health. V and J are TRBV5-1 and TRBJ2-7; TCRdb lists TRBD2, though no DNA is available to test this call. This CDR3 reads CASSLAGDEQYF.